Only a few counts were recorded for the clone carrying this T cell receptor beta chain. Trimming took off 0 bases at V and 6 bases at J, with 9 bases between the two ends. CDR3 length equals 13 residues. Germline loops: CDR1 DFQATT, CDR2 SNEGSKA (reference sequence). One entry per CDR3 protein results from TCRdb running MiXCR on the RT-PCR reads. This table holds approximately 720,000 distinct CDR3 sequences, more than 13% found once. This chain uses TRBV20-1 with TRBJ1-5; unclear D gene. The sample comprised memory CD4+ T cells from blood. This sequence was found in a female donor in good health, serving as a healthy control. The CDR3 sequence: CSARDSGLQPQHF. The CDR3 bases are TGCAGTGCTAGAGATTCCGGGCTTCAGCCCCAGCATTTT.